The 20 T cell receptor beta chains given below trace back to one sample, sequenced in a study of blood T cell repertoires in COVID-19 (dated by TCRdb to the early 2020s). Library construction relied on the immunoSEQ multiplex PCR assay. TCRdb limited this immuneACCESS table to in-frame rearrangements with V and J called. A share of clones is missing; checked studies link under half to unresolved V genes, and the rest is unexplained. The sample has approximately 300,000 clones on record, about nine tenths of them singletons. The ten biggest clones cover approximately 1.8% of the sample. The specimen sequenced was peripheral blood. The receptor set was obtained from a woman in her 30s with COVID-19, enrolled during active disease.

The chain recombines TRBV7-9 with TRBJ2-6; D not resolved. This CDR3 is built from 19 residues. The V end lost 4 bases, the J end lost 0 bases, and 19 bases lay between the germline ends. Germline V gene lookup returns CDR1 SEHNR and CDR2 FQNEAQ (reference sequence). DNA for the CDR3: TGTGCCAGCAGCTCGAGTCGTATTCCCTGGAGCTCTGGGGCCAACGTCCTGACTTTC. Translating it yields CASSSSRIPWSSGANVLTF. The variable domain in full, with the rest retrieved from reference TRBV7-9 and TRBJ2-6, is DTGVSQNPRHKITKRGQNVTFRCDPISEHNRLYWYRQTLGQGPEFLTYFQNEAQLEKSRLLSDRFSAERPKGSFSTLEIQRTEQGDSAMYLCASSSSRIPWSSGANVLTFGAGSRLTVL.

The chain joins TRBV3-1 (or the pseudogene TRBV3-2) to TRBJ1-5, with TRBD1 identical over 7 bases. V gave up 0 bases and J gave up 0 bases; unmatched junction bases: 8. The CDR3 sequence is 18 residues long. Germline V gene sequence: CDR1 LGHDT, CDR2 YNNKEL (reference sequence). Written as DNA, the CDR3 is TGTGCCAGCAGCCAAGAAGGGGGCATCGGAAATAGCAATCAGCCCCAGCATTTT. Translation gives CASSQEGGIGNSNQPQHF.

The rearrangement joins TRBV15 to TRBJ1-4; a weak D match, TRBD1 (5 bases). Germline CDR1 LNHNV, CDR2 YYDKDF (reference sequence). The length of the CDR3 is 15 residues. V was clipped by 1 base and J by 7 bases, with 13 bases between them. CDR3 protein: CATSRVRGRAEKLFF. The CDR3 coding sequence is TGTGCCACCAGCAGAGTACGGGGGAGGGCTGAAAAACTGTTTTTT.

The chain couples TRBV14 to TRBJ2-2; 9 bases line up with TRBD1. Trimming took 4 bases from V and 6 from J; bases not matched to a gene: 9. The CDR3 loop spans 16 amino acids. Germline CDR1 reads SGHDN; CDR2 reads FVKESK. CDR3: CASSPGTGWIPGELFF. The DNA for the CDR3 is TGTGCCAGCAGCCCTGGGACAGGGTGGATTCCCGGGGAGCTGTTTTTT.

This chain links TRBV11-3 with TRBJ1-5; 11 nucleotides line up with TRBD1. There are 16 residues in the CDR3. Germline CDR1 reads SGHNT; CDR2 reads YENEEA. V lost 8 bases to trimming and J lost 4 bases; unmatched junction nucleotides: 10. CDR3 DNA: TGTGCCAGCCACCCCAGGGGGACAGGGGGTAATCAGCCCCAGCATTTT. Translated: CASHPRGTGGNQPQHF.

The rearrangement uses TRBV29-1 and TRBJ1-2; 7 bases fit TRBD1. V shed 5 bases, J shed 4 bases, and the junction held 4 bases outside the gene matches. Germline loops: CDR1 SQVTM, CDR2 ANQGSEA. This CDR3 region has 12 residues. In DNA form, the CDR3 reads TGCAGCGTTCCCTCAGGGGGCTATGGCTACACCTTC. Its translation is CSVPSGGYGYTF.

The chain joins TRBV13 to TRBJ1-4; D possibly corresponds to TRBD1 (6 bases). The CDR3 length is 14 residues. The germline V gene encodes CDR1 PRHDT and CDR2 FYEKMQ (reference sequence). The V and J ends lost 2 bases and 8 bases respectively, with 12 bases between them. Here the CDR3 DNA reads TGTGCCAGCAGCTTATACAGGGTGGGCGAAAAACTGTTTTTT. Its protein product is CASSLYRVGEKLFF.

As DNA, the CDR3 is TGTGCCATCAGCCCGGGACAGGGGGCAGATTCACCCCTCCACTTT. The encoded protein is CAISPGQGADSPLHF. The rearrangement uses TRBV10-3 and TRBJ1-6; 12 positions match TRBD1. The V and J ends lost 6 bases and 8 bases, in that order; junction bases with no gene match: 5. The CDR3 extends over 15 amino acids. Germline CDR1 is ENHRY and CDR2 is SYGVKD.

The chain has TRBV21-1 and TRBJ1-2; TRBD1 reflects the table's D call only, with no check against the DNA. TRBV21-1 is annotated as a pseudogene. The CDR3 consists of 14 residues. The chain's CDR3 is CASRDGTDAYGYTF. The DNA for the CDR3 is TGTGCCAGCAGAGACGGGACAGACGCCTATGGCTACACCTTC.

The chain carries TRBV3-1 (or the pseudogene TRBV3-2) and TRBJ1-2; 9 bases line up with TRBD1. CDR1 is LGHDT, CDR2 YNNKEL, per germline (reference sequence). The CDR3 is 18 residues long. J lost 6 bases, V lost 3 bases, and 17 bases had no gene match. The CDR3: CASSQIPQSATGGDGYTF. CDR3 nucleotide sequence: TGTGCCAGCAGCCAGATTCCCCAATCCGCCACAGGGGGCGATGGCTACACCTTC.

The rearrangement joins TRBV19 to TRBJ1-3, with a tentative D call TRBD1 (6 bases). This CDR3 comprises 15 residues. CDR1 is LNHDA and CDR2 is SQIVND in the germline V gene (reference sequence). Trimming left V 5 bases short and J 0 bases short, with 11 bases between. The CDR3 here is CASSEQGFSGNTIYF. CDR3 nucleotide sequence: TGTGCCAGTAGTGAACAGGGTTTCTCTGGAAACACCATATATTTT.

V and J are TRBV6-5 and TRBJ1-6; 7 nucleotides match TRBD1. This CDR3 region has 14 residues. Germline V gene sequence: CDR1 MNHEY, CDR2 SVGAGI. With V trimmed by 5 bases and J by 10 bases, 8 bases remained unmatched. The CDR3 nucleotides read TGTGCCAGCAGTCCGGGACAGCCTGGGTCACCCCTCCACTTT. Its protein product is CASSPGQPGSPLHF.

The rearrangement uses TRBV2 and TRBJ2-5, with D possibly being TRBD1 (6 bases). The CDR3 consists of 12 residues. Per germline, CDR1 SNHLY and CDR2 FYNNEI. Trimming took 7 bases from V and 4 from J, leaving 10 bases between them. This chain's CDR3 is CASTGVGETQYF. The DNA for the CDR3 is TGTGCCAGCACAGGGGTCGGAGAGACCCAGTACTTC. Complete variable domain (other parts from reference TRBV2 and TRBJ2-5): EPEVTQTPSHQVTQMGQEVILRCVPISNHLYFYWYRQILGQKVEFLVSFYNNEISEKSEIFDDQFSVERPDGSNFTLKIRSTKLEDSAMYFCASTGVGETQYFGPGTRLLVL.

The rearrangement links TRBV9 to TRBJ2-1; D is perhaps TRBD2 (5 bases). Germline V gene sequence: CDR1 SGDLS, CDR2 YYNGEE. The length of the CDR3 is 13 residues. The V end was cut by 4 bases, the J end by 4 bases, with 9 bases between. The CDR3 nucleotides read TGTGCCAGCAGCTTCTCGGGGTACAATGAGCAGTTCTTC. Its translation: CASSFSGYNEQFF. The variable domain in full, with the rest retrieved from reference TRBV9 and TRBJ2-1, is DSGVTQTPKHLITATGQRVTLRCSPRSGDLSVYWYQQSLDQGLQFLIQYYNGEERAKGNILERFSAQQFPDLHSELNLSSLELGDSALYFCASSFSGYNEQFFGPGTRLTVL.

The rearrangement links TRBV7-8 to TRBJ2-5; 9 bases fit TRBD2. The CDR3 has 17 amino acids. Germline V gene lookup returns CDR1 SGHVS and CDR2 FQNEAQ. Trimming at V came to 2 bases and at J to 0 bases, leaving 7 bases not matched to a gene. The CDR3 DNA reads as TGTGCCAGCAGCTTATCTAGCGGGGTGTCATACCAAGAGACCCAGTACTTC. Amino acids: CASSLSSGVSYQETQYF.

In DNA form, the CDR3 reads TGTGCTAGTGGCCTTGACAGTTGGACGCCTATGAACACTGAAGCTTTCTTT. As protein: CASGLDSWTPMNTEAFF. The rearrangement links TRBV12-5 to TRBJ1-1, with D perhaps TRBD1 (5 bases). The CDR3 length is 17 residues. The germline V and J ends were trimmed by 6 bases and 0 bases, with 20 bases remaining between them. Germline V gene data show CDR1 as LGHNT and CDR2 as FRNRAP. Filled out from reference TRBV12-5 and TRBJ1-1, the complete variable domain reads DARVTQTPRHKVTEMGQEVTMRCQPILGHNTVFWYRQTMMQGLELLAYFRNRAPLDDSGMPKDRFSAEMPDATLATLKIQPSEPRDSAVYFCASGLDSWTPMNTEAFFGQGTRLTVV.

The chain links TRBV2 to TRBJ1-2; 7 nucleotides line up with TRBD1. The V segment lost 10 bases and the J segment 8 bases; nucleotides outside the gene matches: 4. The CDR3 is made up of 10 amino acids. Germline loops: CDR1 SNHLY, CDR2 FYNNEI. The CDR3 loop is CATGQAGYTF. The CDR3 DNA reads TGTGCCACCGGACAGGCCGGCTACACCTTC.

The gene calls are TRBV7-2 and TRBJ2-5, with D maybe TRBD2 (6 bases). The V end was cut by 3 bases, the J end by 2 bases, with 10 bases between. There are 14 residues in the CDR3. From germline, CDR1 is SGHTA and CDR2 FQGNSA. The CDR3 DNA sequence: TGTGCCAGCAGCTTCGGCGGGGCTCAAGAGACCCAGTACTTC. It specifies CASSFGGAQETQYF.

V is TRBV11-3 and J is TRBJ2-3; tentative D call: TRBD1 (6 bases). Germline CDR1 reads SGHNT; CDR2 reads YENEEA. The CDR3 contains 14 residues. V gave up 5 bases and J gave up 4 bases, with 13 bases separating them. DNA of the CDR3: TGTGCCAGCAGCCCTAGAAAGGGGGCAGATACGCAGTATTTT. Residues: CASSPRKGADTQYF.

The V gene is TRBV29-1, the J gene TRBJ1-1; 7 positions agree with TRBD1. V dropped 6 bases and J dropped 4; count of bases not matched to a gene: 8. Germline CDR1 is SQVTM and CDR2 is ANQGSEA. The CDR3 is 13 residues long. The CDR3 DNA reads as TGCAGCGTACAACAGGGGTTGGTCACTGAAGCTTTCTTT. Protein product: CSVQQGLVTEAFF.